This T cell receptor beta chain is drawn from a study of blood T cell repertoires in COVID-19. Trimming removed 3 bases from V and 0 bases from J, with 14 bases in between. This CDR3 has 17 residues. The germline gives CDR1 KGHDR, CDR2 SFDVKD. Libraries were prepared by immunoSEQ multiplex PCR; TCRdb keeps only in-frame clonotypes and omits some of them. The table records some 23,000 clones, around 88% of them present only once. The source is a human donor with active COVID-19. The donor label of this sample is uncertain. The sample consisted of peripheral blood. The rearrangement joins TRBV24-1 to TRBJ1-5; D is perhaps TRBD1 (6 bases). DNA for the CDR3: TGTGCCACCAGTGATCCCAACAGGGATGGTAGCAATCAGCCCCAGCATTTT. Its translation: CATSDPNRDGSNQPQHF.